The 5 T cell receptor beta chains presented below share a single source sample, sequenced in a study of Graves' ophthalmopathy and Graves' hyperthyroidism. The sequenced template was RNA, covering the TCR beta CDR3 region. The authors performed first-round RT-PCR with HTBI primers and then a second-round multiplex PCR. TCRdb independently ran MiXCR on the multiplex PCR reads; one entry per CDR3 protein. The sample has more than 1,000,000 distinct CDR3 sequences, 35% to 40% seen once. The specimen sequenced was peripheral blood or thyroid tissue (not recorded which). The receptors stem from an adult man with Graves' hyperthyroidism.

The genes are TRBV29-1 and TRBJ2-7, with D perhaps matching TRBD2 (6 bases). This CDR3 is 12 amino acids long. V lost 4 bases, J lost 5 bases, and 12 bases lay in between. Per the germline V gene, CDR1 is SQVTM and CDR2 is ANQGSEA. The CDR3 loop is CSVGGGNDEQYF. DNA of the CDR3: TGCAGCGTTGGAGGCGGGAACGACGAGCAGTACTTC.

This chain links TRBV4-1 with TRBJ1-3; no definite D call. Trimming shortened V by 7 bases and J by 1 base, and 14 bases separated the two germline ends. The CDR3 length is 15 residues. CDR1 MGHRA and CDR2 YSYEKL come from the germline V gene. The CDR3 DNA reads TGCGCCAGCAAAGCAGGCCCGGCTTCTGGAAACACCATATATTTT. It encodes CASKAGPASGNTIYF.

On this clonotype itself: At one end, the junction sequence differs from germline, possibly due to a read error. This rearrangement joins TRBV10-2 to TRBJ2-7; the D gene could be TRBD1 or TRBD2 (5 bases each). This CDR3 is 14 amino acids long. Germline V lookup: CDR1 WSHSY, CDR2 SAAADI. The DNA of the CDR3 is TGTGCCAGCAGCCCCGGGACCGGACTCACCGAGCAGTACTTC. The encoded protein is CASSPGTGLTEQYF.

Only a few counts were recorded for this clonotype. The rearrangement links TRBV7-9 to TRBJ2-5; 14 nucleotides align to TRBD2. Looked up from germline, CDR1 is SEHNR and CDR2 is FQNEAQ (reference sequence). The CDR3 length is 19 residues. Trimming removed 2 bases from V and 2 bases from J; junction bases left unmatched: 10. CDR3 sequence: CASSLPTGTSGGLQETQYF. CDR3 DNA: TGTGCCAGCAGCTTACCAACCGGGACTAGCGGGGGTTTACAAGAGACCCAGTACTTC.

The rearrangement links TRBV7-6 to TRBJ2-5; the D gene could be TRBD1 or TRBD2 (5 bases each). From germline, CDR1 is SGHVS and CDR2 FNYEAQ. The CDR3 is 15 residues long. V gave up 3 bases and J gave up 4 bases, with 15 bases separating them. In DNA form, the CDR3 reads TGTGCCAGCAGCTTGGCCTCCGGGGCCTCAGAGACCCAGTACTTC. Translating it yields CASSLASGASETQYF.